This T cell receptor beta chain derives from a study of PD-L1 blockade in urothelial cancer. Time point denoted: pretreatment peripheral blood. This CDR3 contains 16 residues. Germline CDR1 reads SGHAT; CDR2 reads FQDESV (reference sequence). V lost 5 bases, J lost 8 bases, and 22 bases lay in between. Clones were read by immunoSEQ multiplex PCR, and TCRdb kept only the in-frame ones, dropping some. This table has approximately 50,000 clones, 82% appearing once. The TCR sequence derives from a man aged 45 to 65 with urothelial cancer. The V call is TRBV11-1, the J call TRBJ2-1; tentative D call: TRBD1 (6 bases). Sequenced material: PBMCs, taken around atezolizumab (anti-PD-L1) treatment. The CDR3 region is CASSEGGAGANHEQFF. The CDR3 nucleotides read TGTGCCAGCAGCGAGGGTGGGGCAGGGGCCAACCATGAGCAGTTCTTC.